This T cell receptor beta chain comes out of a study of technical replicates of blood from a handful of donors. This CDR3 spans 14 amino acids. Germline-derived CDR1 and CDR2 are MGHRA and YSYEKL. Produced via immunoSEQ multiplex PCR; TCRdb's table is partial and in-frame only. The table has 75,000 to 85,000 clones, 81% seen once. Specimen: PBMCs. This sequence originates from a human donor in good health. Some clones in this sample may be carry-over from other donors' samples. The chain employs TRBV4-1 and TRBJ2-5, with 7 bases aligning to TRBD2. The assigned J gene may be wrong: the sequence end matches TRBJ2-7 better. CDR3 in amino acids: CASSQTSLYNEQYF. The CDR3 DNA reads TGCGCCAGCAGCCAGACTAGCTTGTACAACGAGCAGTACTTC.